Reported below is one T cell receptor beta chain. Its antigen specificity is not known. Base qualities were left out, and no much larger clone turns up one base away. Its CDR3 holds 16 amino acids, cysteine through phenylalanine. Only the CDR3 part of the read is kept: 48 bases, read in frame from the first base. According to the germline V gene (reference sequence), CDR1 reads SEHNR and CDR2 reads FQNEAQ. V drops 5 bases and J drops 1 base, leaving 17 bases in between. Library method: 5' RACE. Instrument used: Illumina HiSeq 2500. A second roughly 6 to 12 cycle PCR used a sample-barcoded 5' primer and a J-beta primer mix. A template-switch 5' adaptor carrying 12 random nucleotides introduced a unique molecular identifier onto each TCR beta cDNA molecule. Each sample yielded at least 2.5 million CDR3-containing paired-end reads. All of the RNA was converted into first-strand cDNA using the Mint cDNA synthesis kit, with a TRBC-specific oligonucleotide serving as the primer. Following uracil-DNA glycosylase treatment, a first 18-cycle PCR with universal primers M1SS and BC2_uni_R was performed on all cDNA. The source study handled its data this way. Normalization of each sample was performed by random selection of 1 million high-quality reads, each carrying a distinct molecular identifier. Reads sharing molecular identifiers were discarded rather than binned into consensus sequences. CDR3 identification, clonotype clustering and error correction used MiTCR with a Q25 quality threshold and the strictest error-elimination algorithm. Lower-bound total TCR beta diversity was estimated with a nonparametric unseen species model using Euler transformation. In TCRdb, the public reads were trimmed at Q25 with fastp and aligned with MiXCR, with productive beta chains retained. Rows with a matching CDR3 protein are joined into one entry that keeps the most common DNA and genes. V and J calls and clone size were set by TCRdb, not the authors. Across this sample there are around 990,000 distinct CDR3 sequences, with around two fifths seen only once. Clones ranked in the top ten supply around 13% of the sample.

This entry comes from a study of blood T cells in healthy people across ages (dated by TCRdb to 2013 to 2016). About the full investigation: In model experiments, roughly one uniquely barcoded TCR beta cDNA molecule per two T cells was captured by template switching. To avoid experimental bias, donors of different ages were spread randomly across the sequencing lanes. Donors were grouped into four age groups: young (average roughly 17 years), middle-aged (about 40), aged (around 62) and long-lived (just over 80). To track age-related changes in TCR beta repertoire diversity, the study relied on deep sequencing normalized with unique cDNA molecular identifiers. Using the same blood draw, the study looked at two additional independent replicas of 1 million unique cDNA reads for two donors, one aged 18 to 29 and the other aged 80 or older.

The approximately 40 donors, aged 6 to 90 years, were systemically healthy Caucasian individuals from Russia. Around 9.7 milliliters of peripheral blood were collected from each donor into EDTA-treated Vacutainer tubes. PBMCs were isolated by Ficoll-Paque density-gradient centrifugation, with at least 7 million obtained per sample. Total RNA was extracted from PBMCs with Trizol reagent, with at least 5.5 micrograms obtained per sample. Naive CD45RAhigh/CD27high T cell percentages were measured by flow cytometry on a PBMC aliquot from every donor. What the work shows at the level of the full study, not this receptor alone: A strong correlation was found between observed TCR beta diversity and the percentage of naive T cells measured by flow cytometry. Estimates of total diversity based on one million sequenced T cells were considered lower bounds and underestimates. Conclusive comparison of naive and antigen-experienced compartments was prevented by the profiling of bulk unsorted PBMCs. Compared with the aged group, the long-lived group had more naive CD4+ T cells, fewer expanded clones and increased TCR diversity, a pattern suggesting age selection. Observed TCR beta diversity per million T cells fell roughly linearly with age, and a significant reduction was already apparent by age around 44. Donor CMV infection status was unknown, potentially confounding age-related changes in expanded clonotypes.

The TCR sequence derives from a man younger than 35 in good health. Sequencing was done on a sample of blood. The V and J genes are TRBV7-9 and TRBJ1-1; tentative D gene TRBD1, with 6 bases matching. The CDR3 reads CASSPITETGNTEAFF. The nucleotide sequence is TGTGCCAGCAGCCCGATTACTGAGACAGGGAACACTGAAGCTTTCTTT.